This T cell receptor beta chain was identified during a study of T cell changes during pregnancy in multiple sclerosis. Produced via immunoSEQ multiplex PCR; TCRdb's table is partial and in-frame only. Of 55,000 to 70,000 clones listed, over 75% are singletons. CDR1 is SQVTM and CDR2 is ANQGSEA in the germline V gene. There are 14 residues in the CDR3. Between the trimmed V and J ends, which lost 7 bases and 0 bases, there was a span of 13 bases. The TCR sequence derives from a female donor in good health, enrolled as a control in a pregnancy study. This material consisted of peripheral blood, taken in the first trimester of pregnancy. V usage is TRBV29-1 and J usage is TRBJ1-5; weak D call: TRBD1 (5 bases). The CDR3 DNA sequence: TGCAGCGCCGCCGAGCAGGGTAGCAATCAGCCCCAGCATTTT. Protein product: CSAAEQGSNQPQHF. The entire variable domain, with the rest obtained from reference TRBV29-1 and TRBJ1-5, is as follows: SAVISQKPSRDICQRGTSLTIQCQVDSQVTMMFWYRQQPGQSLTLIATANQGSEATYESGFVIDKFPISRPNLTFSTLTVSNMSPEDSSIYLCSAAEQGSNQPQHFGDGTRLSIL.